These 22 T cell receptor beta chains originate from one sample sequenced in a study of blood T cell repertoires in COVID-19. The table came from immunoSEQ multiplex PCR; TCRdb's copy has only in-frame clones and leaves some out. The sample yields about 81,000 clones, under 90% seen once. The sequencing input was peripheral blood. These receptor sequences come from a human donor in a cohort sampled during active COVID-19.

This rearrangement joins TRBV18 to TRBJ2-4; D possibly corresponds to TRBD2 (5 bases). This CDR3 spans 15 amino acids. V was pared by 2 bases and J by 3 bases, with 11 bases between. Germline CDR1 and CDR2: KGHSH and LQKENI. CDR3: CASSPTGVGKNIQYF. Here the CDR3 DNA reads TGTGCCAGCTCACCAACCGGGGTCGGCAAAAACATTCAGTACTTC.

This clone was recorded a few times. The chain recombines TRBV7-3 with TRBJ2-3; TRBD1 might be the D (5 bases). The CDR3 sequence is 17 residues long. Germline V CDR1 and CDR2: SGHTA, FQGTGA. V was clipped by 1 base and J by 2 bases, with 16 bases between them. DNA of the CDR3: TGTGCCAGCAGCTTAAATGCCGTTGCAGGGCCCACAGATACGCAGTATTTT. Protein product: CASSLNAVAGPTDTQYF.

The rearrangement uses TRBV29-1 and TRBJ1-6, with TRBD1 matching over 9 bases. Germline CDR1 reads SQVTM; CDR2 reads ANQGSEA. Trimming took 5 bases from V and 0 from J; bases not matched to a gene: 14. This CDR3 has 19 residues. CDR3 amino acids: CSVPAGTGSAYSYNSPLHF. The CDR3 DNA sequence: TGCAGCGTTCCTGCCGGGACAGGGAGCGCATACTCCTATAATTCACCCCTCCACTTT.

The CDR3 reads CASSSKRGNQPQHF. For the CDR3, the DNA is TGTGCCAGCAGCTCCAAACGAGGAAATCAGCCCCAGCATTTT. V usage is TRBV7-8 and J usage is TRBJ1-5; D is uncertain. This CDR3 contains 14 residues. Germline V gives CDR1 SGHVS, CDR2 FQNEAQ. V was clipped by 4 bases and J by 4 bases, with 11 bases between them. The full variable domain, rest sourced from reference TRBV7-8 and TRBJ1-5, is GAGVSQSPRYKVAKRGQDVALRCDPISGHVSLFWYQQALGQGPEFLTYFQNEAQLDKSGLPSDRFFAERPEGSVSTLKIQRTQQEDSAVYLCASSSKRGNQPQHFGDGTRLSIL.

J is TRBJ2-7 and V is TRBV24-1; 9 nucleotides match TRBD2. V was pared by 2 bases and J by 2 bases, with 6 bases of the junction left unmatched. Germline V CDR1 and CDR2: KGHDR, SFDVKD. The CDR3 is made up of 16 amino acids. CDR3 sequence: CATSDSLAGDPYEQYF. In DNA form, the CDR3 reads TGTGCCACCAGTGATTCATTAGCGGGGGACCCCTACGAGCAGTACTTC.

The V gene is TRBV28, the J gene TRBJ1-1, with 9 bases aligning to TRBD1. The CDR3 has 12 amino acids. Germline-derived CDR1 and CDR2 are MDHEN and SYDVKM. J gave up 9 bases and V 4 bases, and 3 bases lay outside the gene matches. DNA of the CDR3: TGTGCCAGCAGTTCGGGACAGGGAAAAGCTTTCTTT. Its protein product is CASSSGQGKAFF. Full variable domain (outside the CDR3, taken from reference TRBV28 and TRBJ1-1): DVKVTQSSRYLVKRTGEKVFLECVQDMDHENMFWYRQDPGLGLRLIYFSYDVKMKEKGDIPEGYSVSREKKERFSLILESASTNQTSMYLCASSSGQGKAFFGQGTRLTVV.

This chain links TRBV7-9 with TRBJ2-3, with D unclear. Germline-derived CDR1 and CDR2 are SEHNR and FQNEAQ (reference sequence). The CDR3 loop spans 11 amino acids. Deletions cut 4 bases from V and 3 bases from J, with 2 bases between. CDR3 coding DNA: TGTGCCAGCAGCTCTACAGATACGCAGTATTTT. Its protein is CASSSTDTQYF. Supplemented by reference TRBV7-9 and TRBJ2-3, the full variable domain reads DTGVSQNPRHKITKRGQNVTFRCDPISEHNRLYWYRQTLGQGPEFLTYFQNEAQLEKSRLLSDRFSAERPKGSFSTLEIQRTEQGDSAMYLCASSSTDTQYFGPGTRLTVL.

This clone has a handful of counts. The chain is built from TRBV2 and TRBJ1-5; TRBD1 matches 10 bases. The J segment lost 7 bases and the V segment lost 4 bases, leaving 4 bases of the junction unmatched. Germline CDR1 is SNHLY and CDR2 is FYNNEI. The CDR3 is made up of 14 amino acids. The CDR3 DNA reads TGTGCCAGCAGTGGACAGGGGGCAAGGCAGCCCCAGCATTTT. This sequence encodes CASSGQGARQPQHF.

The chain carries TRBV10-2 and TRBJ1-2; D is possibly TRBD1 (6 bases). The CDR3 is made up of 12 amino acids. The V gene's germline CDR1 is WSHSY and CDR2 SAAADI. Between the trimmed V and J ends, which lost 6 bases and 7 bases, there was a span of 12 bases. The CDR3 DNA reads TGCGCCAGCAGGGGACAAAAAGCTGGCTACACCTTC. Amino acid sequence: CASRGQKAGYTF.

This chain connects TRBV6-1 to TRBJ2-7; TRBD1 is a possible D gene (5 bases). V dropped 0 bases and J dropped 7 bases, with 10 bases sitting between them. The germline CDR1 and CDR2 sequences are MNHNS and SASEGT. This CDR3 contains 13 residues. The CDR3 nucleotides are TGTGCCAGCAGTGAAGCGTTAAGGGGTGAGCAGTACTTC. Translation gives CASSEALRGEQYF.

J is TRBJ2-3 and V is TRBV5-1; 11 nucleotides align to TRBD2. Germline CDR1 and CDR2: SGHRS and YFSETQ. The length of the CDR3 is 15 residues. V gave up 3 bases and J gave up 3 bases; unmatched junction bases: 3. The CDR3 loop is CASSSSGGRTDTQYF. The DNA for the CDR3 is TGCGCCAGCAGCTCTAGCGGGGGGCGGACAGATACGCAGTATTTT. The variable domain in full, with the rest retrieved from reference TRBV5-1 and TRBJ2-3, is KAGVTQTPRYLIKTRGQQVTLSCSPISGHRSVSWYQQTPGQGLQFLFEYFSETQRNKGNFPGRFSGRQFSNSRSEMNVSTLELGDSALYLCASSSSGGRTDTQYFGPGTRLTVL.

The rearrangement joins TRBV3-1 (or the pseudogene TRBV3-2) to TRBJ1-1, with 8 bases that match TRBD1. The CDR3 runs 14 residues. V was clipped by 4 bases and J by 3 bases; unmatched bases: 4. Per germline, CDR1 LGHDT and CDR2 YNNKEL (reference sequence). The CDR3 is CASSRVRGHTEAFF. The CDR3 coding sequence is TGTGCCAGCAGCCGCGTCAGGGGGCACACTGAAGCTTTCTTT.

This chain joins TRBV6-1 and TRBJ2-3; possibly TRBD1 for D (5 bases). The CDR3 contains 17 residues. Trimming removed 0 bases from V and 3 bases from J, with 16 bases in between. Germline V gene sequence: CDR1 MNHNS, CDR2 SASEGT. CDR3 protein: CASSEAPAGSVTDTQYF. The CDR3 nucleotides are TGTGCCAGCAGTGAAGCGCCGGCAGGGTCCGTAACAGATACGCAGTATTTT.

V and J are TRBV30 and TRBJ1-6; tentatively, D is TRBD1 (5 bases). Trimming removed 4 bases at V and 7 bases at J, with 11 bases between. Germline V gene lookup returns CDR1 GTSNPN and CDR2 SVGIG (reference sequence). The CDR3 is made up of 13 amino acids. The CDR3 reads CAWTRGPNSPLHF. CDR3 nucleotide sequence: TGTGCCTGGACAAGGGGCCCCAATTCACCCCTCCACTTT. Supplemented by reference TRBV30 and TRBJ1-6, the full variable domain reads SQTIHQWPATLVQPVGSPLSLECTVEGTSNPNLYWYRQAAGRGLQLLFYSVGIGQISSEVPQNLSASRPQDRQFILSSKKLLLSDSGFYLCAWTRGPNSPLHFGNGTRLTVT.

The rearrangement uses TRBV7-2 and TRBJ1-5; 7 positions agree with TRBD1. Trimming cost V 1 base and J 7 bases; bases outside gene matches: 7. CDR3 length: 15 residues. The V gene's germline CDR1 is SGHTA and CDR2 FQGNSA. The chain's CDR3 is CASSLGQGIGQPQHF. The CDR3 DNA is TGTGCCAGCAGCTTAGGACAGGGAATTGGGCAGCCCCAGCATTTT.

The chain couples TRBV19 to TRBJ2-2; D uncertain. Germline CDR1 LNHDA, CDR2 SQIVND (reference sequence). The CDR3 runs to 12 residues. Trimming removed 1 base from V and 9 bases from J, with 6 bases in between. CDR3 loop: CASSIGSRELFF. The CDR3 DNA reads TGTGCCAGTAGTATAGGGAGTAGGGAGCTGTTTTTT. The full variable domain, completed using reference TRBV19 and TRBJ2-2, is DGGITQSPKYLFRKEGQNVTLSCEQNLNHDAMYWYRQDPGQGLRLIYYSQIVNDFQKGDIAEGYSVSREKKESFPLTVTSAQKNPTAFYLCASSIGSRELFFGEGSRLTVL.

The genes are TRBV28 and TRBJ2-3; TRBD2 matches 7 bases. Unmatched junction bases numbered 12, after V lost 5 bases and J lost 4 bases. CDR1 MDHEN and CDR2 SYDVKM come from the germline V gene. This CDR3 spans 16 amino acids. This chain's CDR3 is CASSPSSGAKADTQYF. The CDR3, as DNA: TGTGCCAGCAGTCCGTCAAGCGGGGCGAAGGCAGATACGCAGTATTTT.

V gene TRBV20-1 combines with J gene TRBJ2-7, with 7 bases lining up with TRBD2. The CDR3 extends over 15 amino acids. V shed 3 bases, J shed 2 bases, and the junction held 10 bases outside the gene matches. The germline CDR1 and CDR2 sequences are DFQATT and SNEGSKA (reference sequence). The CDR3 DNA reads TGCAGTGCTAGTCCCCACGGGGGGAACCCCTACGAGCAGTACTTC. It encodes CSASPHGGNPYEQYF.

V usage is TRBV6-5 and J usage is TRBJ2-1; 7 bases match TRBD1. Germline CDR1 MNHEY, CDR2 SVGAGI. The V segment lost 0 bases and the J segment 7 bases; nucleotides outside the gene matches: 6. The CDR3 runs to 15 residues. CDR3 sequence: CASSYSMGQTNEQFF. The CDR3 DNA is TGTGCCAGCAGTTACTCGATGGGACAGACTAATGAGCAGTTCTTC.

The rearrangement joins TRBV7-8 to TRBJ2-3, with TRBD2 matching over 12 bases. Germline trimming cut 5 bases from V and 2 bases from J; bases unmatched to any gene: 5. This CDR3 is built from 16 residues. Germline CDR1 is SGHVS and CDR2 is FQNEAQ. The CDR3, as DNA: TGTGCCAGCAGCCTACTAGCGGGGGGTGCCACAGATACGCAGTATTTT. Its protein is CASSLLAGGATDTQYF. Full variable domain (remainder filled in from reference TRBV7-8 and TRBJ2-3): GAGVSQSPRYKVAKRGQDVALRCDPISGHVSLFWYQQALGQGPEFLTYFQNEAQLDKSGLPSDRFFAERPEGSVSTLKIQRTQQEDSAVYLCASSLLAGGATDTQYFGPGTRLTVL.

The chain carries TRBV24-1 and TRBJ2-3; TRBD2 matches 15 bases. Trimming removed 4 bases from V and 0 bases from J; junction bases left unmatched: 7. CDR1 and CDR2 (germline): KGHDR, SFDVKD. The CDR3 consists of 19 residues. The CDR3 DNA is TGTGCCACCAGTGACCCCGGACTAGCGGGGGGGATAAGCACAGATACGCAGTATTTT. Its translation: CATSDPGLAGGISTDTQYF.

This clone showed up just a few times. V usage is TRBV9 and J usage is TRBJ1-6; a weak D match, TRBD1 (5 bases). Germline assignment: CDR1 SGDLS and CDR2 YYNGEE. CDR3 length: 14 amino acids. V was cut by 3 bases and J by 6 bases, with 10 bases left in between. In DNA, the CDR3 is TGTGCCAGCAGCGCGTTAGACAGTAATTCACCCCTCCACTTT. Residues: CASSALDSNSPLHF.